Listed below are T cell receptor beta chains from one sample, sequenced in a study of identical twins. TCRdb ran MiXCR on the 5' RACE reads and lists one entry per CDR3 protein. The sample yields roughly 240,000 distinct CDR3 sequences, 7.5% seen once. In addition, the sample was reused for a study of yellow fever vaccine responses in identical twins.

The sample taken for sequencing was CD8+ T cells sorted from blood. Receptors were obtained from a woman aged 18 to 35 in good health. CDR3s include the opening cysteine and the closing phenylalanine or tryptophan. D genes are given only for firm matches. Clone size is not always given. Where it is, it says once, few, many or a class for expanded clones.

J,V,length,size,D,CDR3,DNA
TRBJ2-3,TRBV15,17,many,TRBD2,CATSRPGTSGSTDTQYF,TGTGCCACCAGCAGACCAGGGACTAGCGGGAGCACAGATACGCAGTATTTT
TRBJ2-1,TRBV5-6,12,many,-,CASSLSDNEQFF,TGTGCCAGCAGCTTGAGTGACAATGAGCAGTTCTTC
TRBJ1-6,TRBV2,19,few,TRBD1,CASSRTGESSVTYNSPLHF,TGTGCCAGCAGTAGGACAGGGGAAAGTAGTGTCACCTATAATTCACCCCTCCACTTT
TRBJ1-1,TRBV7-8,16,few,TRBD1,CASSFGTGALNTEAFF,TGTGCCAGCAGCTTCGGGACAGGAGCCCTGAACACTGAAGCTTTCTTT
TRBJ2-1,TRBV12-3/TRBV12-4,14,many,-,CASSLTGSYNEQFF,TGTGCCAGCAGTTTAACAGGCTCCTACAATGAGCAGTTCTTC
TRBJ2-5,TRBV7-9,17,-,TRBD2,CASSSRLAGGPKETQYF,TGTGCCAGCAGCTCCCGACTAGCGGGGGGTCCTAAGGAGACCCAGTACTTC
TRBJ1-2,TRBV5-4,11,once,-,CASSLREGYTF,TGTGCCAGCAGCTTACGGGAGGGCTACACCTTC
TRBJ2-1,TRBV7-8,14,few,TRBD1,CASSLQGEYNEQFF,TGTGCCAGCAGCTTGCAGGGGGAATACAATGAGCAGTTCTTC
TRBJ2-3,TRBV5-1,15,many,-,CASSRDRDYADTQYF,TGCGCCAGCAGCCGAGACAGGGACTACGCAGATACGCAGTATTTT
TRBJ2-5,TRBV28,12,few,-,CASSFFGETQYF,TGTGCCAGCAGTTTTTTTGGTGAGACCCAGTACTTC
TRBJ2-2,TRBV9,12,-,-,CASEGLTGELFF,TGTGCCAGCGAGGGACTCACCGGGGAGCTGTTTTTT
TRBJ2-1,TRBV29-1,14,many,-,CSVEGESVYNEQFF,TGCAGCGTTGAGGGGGAATCGGTCTACAATGAGCAGTTCTTC
TRBJ2-5,TRBV7-8,16,few,-,CASSPAAPNDQETQYF,TGTGCCAGCAGCCCGGCGGCTCCGAACGACCAAGAGACCCAGTACTTC
TRBJ2-4,TRBV7-9,16,few,-,CASSSPTGWTKNIQYF,TGTGCCAGCAGCTCCCCTACGGGATGGACCAAAAACATTCAGTACTTC
TRBJ2-5,TRBV29-1,14,few,-,CSVGGGPARETQYF,TGCAGCGTTGGGGGGGGGCCGGCACGGGAGACCCAGTACTTC
TRBJ1-2,TRBV5-1,16,-,-,CASSLEDRLAGYGYTF,TGCGCCAGCAGCCTGGAAGACCGTTTGGCGGGCTATGGCTACACCTTC
TRBJ2-1,TRBV20-1,14,few,-,CSANQPPGGDEQFF,TGCAGTGCTAATCAGCCCCCGGGGGGCGATGAGCAGTTCTTC
TRBJ2-7,TRBV9,14,few,-,CASSVGSNSGEQYF,TGTGCCAGCAGTGTCGGGTCGAATTCGGGGGAGCAGTACTTC
TRBJ1-2,TRBV28,15,many,-,CASSPPVDSGYGYTF,TGTGCCAGCAGTCCCCCCGTAGACTCCGGCTATGGCTACACCTTC
TRBJ2-1,TRBV27,17,few,-,CASSLTPPGLSYNEQFF,TGTGCCAGCAGTTTAACCCCGCCGGGGCTCTCCTACAATGAGCAGTTCTTC
TRBJ1-6,TRBV28,19,many,-,CASNTRAYTRGSYNSPLHF,TGTGCCAGCAATACCCGGGCCTATACTAGGGGGTCCTATAATTCACCCCTCCACTTT
TRBJ2-3,TRBV3-1,18,-,-,CASSQDLTLLGYTDTQYF,TGTGCCAGCAGCCAAGATCTGACACTATTAGGTTACACAGATACGCAGTATTTT
TRBJ2-7,TRBV7-9,14,many,-,CASSLVLGPWEQYF,TGTGCCAGCAGCTTAGTTTTGGGTCCCTGGGAGCAGTACTTC
TRBJ2-7,TRBV11-2,16,-,-,CASSLKGGMSSYEQYF,TGTGCCAGCAGCTTAAAGGGCGGGATGAGCTCCTACGAGCAGTACTTC
TRBJ1-5,TRBV6-6,13,many,-,CASSYSSDQPQHF,TGTGCCAGCAGTTACTCCTCCGATCAGCCCCAGCATTTT
TRBJ1-2,TRBV10-2,15,-,TRBD1,CASSQQGAPNYGYTF,TGCGCCAGCAGCCAACAGGGGGCCCCTAACTATGGCTACACCTTC
TRBJ2-1,TRBV6-4,17,-,TRBD2,CASSDSSSGSTIGEQFF,TGTGCCAGCAGTGACTCTTCTAGCGGGAGCACCATTGGGGAGCAGTTCTTC
TRBJ2-2,TRBV13,13,-,-,CASNQGHGGELFF,TGTGCCAGCAACCAGGGGCACGGCGGGGAGCTGTTTTTT
TRBJ2-5,TRBV28,16,-,-,CASSSRTTGEQETQYF,TGTGCCAGCAGTTCCAGGACTACCGGCGAACAAGAGACCCAGTACTTC
TRBJ2-1,TRBV5-5,16,few,TRBD2,CASRPTATSGSDEQFF,TGTGCCAGCAGGCCTACCGCCACTAGCGGGAGCGATGAGCAGTTCTTC
TRBJ1-1,TRBV19,15,-,TRBD1,CASSWTGRGNTEAFF,TGTGCCAGTAGTTGGACAGGGAGGGGGAACACTGAAGCTTTCTTT
TRBJ2-7,TRBV11-2,17,few,TRBD2,CASSLVLAGGSSYEQYF,TGTGCCAGCAGCTTAGTGTTGGCGGGAGGGAGCTCCTACGAGCAGTACTTC
TRBJ2-5,TRBV4-1,15,-,-,CASSQGVANQETQYF,TGCGCCAGCAGCCAAGGGGTGGCAAACCAAGAGACCCAGTACTTC
TRBJ1-1,TRBV7-8,16,few,TRBD1,CASSFGAQGARTEAFF,TGTGCCAGCAGCTTCGGGGCACAGGGGGCGAGGACTGAAGCTTTCTTT
TRBJ1-1,TRBV7-9,13,many,TRBD1,CASVTGANTEAFF,TGTGCCAGCGTAACAGGGGCTAACACTGAAGCTTTCTTT
TRBJ2-2,TRBV28,13,many,TRBD1,CASQTGDTGELFF,TGTGCCAGCCAGACAGGGGACACCGGGGAGCTGTTTTTT
TRBJ2-3,TRBV27,15,-,-,CASSPRQYSTDTQYF,TGTGCCAGCAGTCCGCGACAGTATAGCACAGATACGCAGTATTTT
TRBJ2-2,TRBV28,15,few,TRBD2,CASKLAGGITGELFF,TGTGCCAGCAAACTAGCGGGAGGGATCACCGGGGAGCTGTTTTTT
TRBJ2-1,TRBV12-3/TRBV12-4,15,-,-,CASNLGGGRDNEQFF,TGTGCCAGCAACCTTGGGGGGGGCCGGGACAATGAGCAGTTCTTC
TRBJ1-5,TRBV4-1,13,-,-,CASSQGDYQPQHF,TGCGCCAGCAGCCAGGGGGATTATCAGCCCCAGCATTTT
TRBJ2-6,TRBV6-4,15,many,-,CASSADGSGANVLTF,TGTGCCAGCAGTGCTGACGGCTCTGGGGCCAACGTCCTGACTTTC
TRBJ2-2,TRBV7-8,16,few,-,CASSLEGGGRLGELFF,TGTGCCAGCAGCTTAGAAGGGGGGGGACGCCTCGGGGAGCTGTTTTTT
TRBJ2-1,TRBV5-1,11,many,-,CASSNSNEQFF,TGCGCCAGCAGCAACAGCAATGAGCAGTTCTTC
TRBJ1-2,TRBV2,13,many,-,CAYVGGRIRGYTF,TGTGCCTACGTCGGGGGGCGCATTCGGGGCTACACCTTC
TRBJ2-3,TRBV29-1,14,many,TRBD2,CSVVGSSGDDTQYF,TGCAGCGTTGTTGGGTCTAGCGGGGATGATACGCAGTATTTT
TRBJ1-4,TRBV5-6,15,-,TRBD1,CASSLEDRGGEKLFF,TGTGCCAGCAGCTTGGAGGACAGGGGCGGAGAAAAACTGTTTTTT
TRBJ1-2,TRBV14,13,-,-,CASSQEAGIGYTF,TGTGCCAGCAGCCAAGAGGCGGGTATTGGCTACACCTTC
TRBJ2-2,TRBV27,12,-,-,CASSLYAGELFF,TGTGCCAGCAGTTTGTATGCCGGGGAGCTGTTTTTT
TRBJ1-1,TRBV7-9,11,few,-,CASSLFTEAFF,TGTGCCAGCAGCTTATTTACTGAAGCTTTCTTT
TRBJ2-5,TRBV12-3/TRBV12-4,12,-,-,CASRAPQETQYF,TGTGCCAGCAGGGCCCCACAAGAGACCCAGTACTTC
TRBJ2-2,TRBV28,18,-,-,CASNKGHPGFRNTGELFF,TGTGCCAGCAACAAAGGCCACCCAGGGTTCAGAAACACCGGGGAGCTGTTTTTT
TRBJ2-3,TRBV5-6,16,many,TRBD1,CASSLEGTGGTDTQYF,TGTGCCAGCAGCTTGGAGGGAACAGGGGGCACAGATACGCAGTATTTT
TRBJ2-1,TRBV6-4,18,-,TRBD1,CASSDFYRGATYCDEQFF,TGTGCCAGCAGTGACTTCTACAGGGGCGCGACCTACTGCGATGAGCAGTTCTTC
TRBJ2-5,TRBV24-1,15,few,-,CATSDQVTGRETQYF,TGTGCCACCAGTGATCAAGTCACGGGGCGAGAGACCCAGTACTTC
TRBJ2-3,TRBV20-1,15,-,TRBD2,CSAPRLAGVPDTQYF,TGCAGTGCTCCCCGACTAGCGGGAGTGCCAGATACGCAGTATTTT